The 20 T cell receptor beta chains below come from one sample, sequenced in a study of cytomegalovirus exposure and HLA in healthy donors. The primer mix had 60 Vbeta and 13 Jbeta primers. Profiled with immunoSEQ multiplex PCR; TCRdb holds only in-frame clones, not every one. The data hold some 150,000 clones, with around 80% observed a single time. Specimen: PBMCs. These TCRs come from a young man in good health and CMV-seropositive.

The chain recombines TRBV9 with TRBJ1-1, with D tentatively TRBD1 (5 bases). Germline V gene data show CDR1 as SGDLS and CDR2 as YYNGEE. Deletions cut 0 bases from V and 0 bases from J, with 15 bases between. This CDR3 is 17 amino acids long. The CDR3 DNA is TGTGCCAGCAGCGTAGCCTCCGGGGACTATCTGAACACTGAAGCTTTCTTT. It yields the protein CASSVASGDYLNTEAFF.

The chain couples TRBV2 to TRBJ1-1, with 10 bases matching TRBD1. The length of the CDR3 is 15 residues. Germline CDR1 SNHLY, CDR2 FYNNEI. Losses at the gene ends were 6 bases for V and 0 bases for J; bases not matched to a gene: 4. CDR3 residues: CASRPGQGMNTEAFF. The DNA for the CDR3 is TGTGCCAGCAGACCGGGACAGGGGATGAACACTGAAGCTTTCTTT.

Only one count was recorded for this clone. The chain couples TRBV28 to TRBJ1-1, with 10 bases identical to TRBD1. V was clipped by 10 bases and J by 7 bases; unmatched bases: 6. The CDR3 runs 12 residues. Germline loops: CDR1 MDHEN, CDR2 SYDVKM. This CDR3 is CAIIRDRGEAFF. The CDR3 region has the DNA TGTGCCATCATCCGGGACAGGGGTGAAGCTTTCTTT.

The chain carries TRBV4-1 and TRBJ1-5, with 7 bases lining up with TRBD1. V was clipped by 3 bases and J by 7 bases; unmatched bases: 6. Per germline, CDR1 MGHRA and CDR2 YSYEKL. The CDR3 is 14 residues long. The CDR3 loop is CASSHTDREQPQHF. CDR3 DNA sequence: TGCGCCAGCAGCCATACAGACAGGGAACAGCCCCAGCATTTT.

The chain uses TRBV6-6 and TRBJ2-7; 11 bases are a match to TRBD2. Germline assignment: CDR1 MNHNY and CDR2 SVGAGI (reference sequence). The CDR3 consists of 14 residues. V lost 4 bases and J lost 4; bases outside the gene matches: 3. The CDR3 here is CASSLTSGAYEQYF. Written as DNA, the CDR3 is TGTGCCAGCAGTTTGACTAGCGGGGCATACGAGCAGTACTTC.

The rearrangement joins TRBV4-1 to TRBJ1-2; possibly TRBD1 for D (5 bases). Looked up from germline, CDR1 is MGHRA and CDR2 is YSYEKL. The CDR3 has 17 amino acids. With 0 bases removed from V and 8 bases from J, the gap between germline ends came to 22 bases. In nucleotides, the CDR3 is TGCGCCAGCAGCCAAGATCAGGTCCGACAAGGGGCGGAAGGCTACACCTTC. Residues: CASSQDQVRQGAEGYTF.

The chain links TRBV25-1 to TRBJ1-1; no clear D gene. Germline V CDR1 and CDR2: MGHDK, SYGVNS. Trimming removed 3 bases from V and 1 base from J, with 12 bases in between. The CDR3 covers 15 residues. The CDR3 reads CASSDPRGKNTEAFF. The CDR3 DNA follows: TGTGCCAGCAGTGACCCGAGAGGCAAGAACACTGAAGCTTTCTTT.

This clone was picked up one time. Here the CDR3 DNA reads TGTGCTAGTGGTTTGGGACATTCCTACGAGCAGTACTTC. Its translation is CASGLGHSYEQYF. The rearrangement uses TRBV12-5 and TRBJ2-7; D remains unclear. Germline V gene sequence: CDR1 LGHNT, CDR2 FRNRAP. This CDR3 contains 13 residues. With 1 base removed from V and 1 base from J, the gap between germline ends came to 5 bases.

This sequence joins TRBV15 and TRBJ1-5, with 7 bases fitting TRBD1. The V segment lost 8 bases and the J segment 6 bases; nucleotides outside the gene matches: 10. The CDR3 spans 14 residues. From germline, CDR1 is LNHNV and CDR2 YYDKDF (reference sequence). The chain's CDR3 is CATAIDRVGQPQHF. CDR3 nucleotide sequence: TGTGCCACCGCAATTGACAGGGTCGGTCAGCCCCAGCATTTT. Combining the CDR3 with reference TRBV15 and TRBJ1-5 gives the whole variable domain DAMVIQNPRYQVTQFGKPVTLSCSQTLNHNVMYWYQQKSSQAPKLLFHYYDKDFNNEADTPDNFQSRRPNTSFCFLDIRSPGLGDTAMYLCATAIDRVGQPQHFGDGTRLSIL.

The rearrangement links TRBV6-5 to TRBJ2-3; 10 bases are shared with TRBD2. This CDR3 is built from 14 residues. CDR1 and CDR2 from the germline V gene are MNHEY and SVGAGI. The ends lost 7 bases at V and 2 bases at J; junction bases unmatched: 3. In DNA, the CDR3 is TGTGCCAGCAAGCGGGAGGGCCTCACAGATACGCAGTATTTT. Protein product: CASKREGLTDTQYF.

This clone came up once. The V call is TRBV6-5, the J call TRBJ2-2, with 9 nucleotides matching TRBD2. V shed 4 bases and J 2 bases; nucleotides not matched to a gene: 5. CDR1 is MNHEY, CDR2 SVGAGI, per germline. This CDR3 has 16 amino acids. CDR3 sequence reads: CASSLPSGANTGELFF. The CDR3 DNA sequence: TGTGCCAGCAGTTTACCTAGCGGGGCCAACACCGGGGAGCTGTTTTTT.

The chain joins TRBV28 to TRBJ2-3; no clear D gene. Germline loops: CDR1 MDHEN, CDR2 SYDVKM. V lost 5 bases to trimming and J lost 0 bases, with 6 bases between them. The length of the CDR3 is 13 residues. The CDR3 reads CASSIISTDTQYF. The DNA of the CDR3 is TGTGCCAGCAGTATTATTAGCACAGATACGCAGTATTTT.

CDR3: CASSQVRGSTEAFF. CDR3 coding DNA: TGTGCCAGCAGCCAAGTAAGGGGATCCACTGAAGCTTTCTTT. This sequence joins TRBV4-2 and TRBJ1-1, with D possibly TRBD1 on 5 matching bases. CDR1 and CDR2 from the germline V gene are LGHNA and YNFKEQ. There are 14 residues in the CDR3. V lost 1 base to trimming and J lost 4 bases, with 10 bases between them.

J is TRBJ1-2 and V is TRBV18, with TRBD1 identical over 8 bases. After removal of 3 bases from V and 1 base from J, the junction contained 4 bases not matched to a gene. Germline loops: CDR1 KGHSH, CDR2 LQKENI. This CDR3 is 15 amino acids long. CDR3 sequence reads: CASSPTGDLNYGYTF. CDR3 DNA: TGTGCCAGCTCACCGACAGGGGACCTTAACTATGGCTACACCTTC.

This clone showed up just once. J is TRBJ1-3 and V is TRBV30; D possibly corresponds to TRBD1 (6 bases). Germline values: CDR1 GTSNPN, CDR2 SVGIG (reference sequence). V dropped 3 bases and J dropped 0 bases, with 12 bases sitting between them. The CDR3 has 15 amino acids. DNA for the CDR3: TGTGCCTGGAGAGCAGGGGCGGCCTCTGGAAACACCATATATTTT. Its protein product is CAWRAGAASGNTIYF.

The gene calls are TRBV29-1 and TRBJ1-1, with TRBD1 as a possible D gene (5 bases). Germline CDR1 is SQVTM and CDR2 is ANQGSEA. Trimming removed 5 bases from V and 0 bases from J, with 16 bases in between. The CDR3 totals 15 residues. The CDR3 DNA follows: TGCAGCGTTCTTTTCTGGGGCCCTTTGAACACTGAAGCTTTCTTT. This codes for CSVLFWGPLNTEAFF. Together with reference TRBV29-1 and TRBJ1-1, the CDR3 gives the full variable domain: SAVISQKPSRDICQRGTSLTIQCQVDSQVTMMFWYRQQPGQSLTLIATANQGSEATYESGFVIDKFPISRPNLTFSTLTVSNMSPEDSSIYLCSVLFWGPLNTEAFFGQGTRLTVV.

Remarks on this clone: One end of the junction is discordant with germline, which a read error may explain. The gene calls are TRBV9 and TRBJ1-5, with 9 bases matching TRBD1. This CDR3 has 16 amino acids. Germline V lookup: CDR1 SGDLS, CDR2 YYNGEE. CDR3 nucleotides: TGTGCTAGCAGCGTAGGACCGGGACAGGGACGCCAGCCCCAGCATTTT. Protein product: CASSVGPGQGRQPQHF.

This clone was observed once. The chain couples TRBV5-4 to TRBJ1-4; the match to TRBD1 covers 11 bases. Germline V lookup: CDR1 SGHNT, CDR2 YYREEE (reference sequence). The CDR3 extends over 16 amino acids. Trimming cost V 4 bases and J 0 bases; bases outside gene matches: 2. CDR3 bases: TGTGCCAGCAGCCTGGGACAGGGGGCAACTAATGAAAAACTGTTTTTT. Protein product: CASSLGQGATNEKLFF.

The chain links TRBV9 to TRBJ2-7; 7 nucleotides align to TRBD1. V was clipped by 2 bases and J by 5 bases; unmatched bases: 7. There are 14 residues in the CDR3. Germline V gene data show CDR1 as SGDLS and CDR2 as YYNGEE. The CDR3 is CASSVGTAQDEQYF. The CDR3 nucleotides read TGTGCCAGCAGCGTTGGGACAGCCCAGGACGAGCAGTACTTC. Complete variable domain (other parts from reference TRBV9 and TRBJ2-7): DSGVTQTPKHLITATGQRVTLRCSPRSGDLSVYWYQQSLDQGLQFLIQYYNGEERAKGNILERFSAQQFPDLHSELNLSSLELGDSALYFCASSVGTAQDEQYFGPGTRLTVT.

Concerning this clone: The same CDR3 can be traced to other DNA sequences in this sample. The chain combines TRBV29-1 with TRBJ2-4, with TRBD2 as a possible D gene (7 bases). The V gene lost 7 bases and the J gene lost 0 bases, with 13 bases spanning the gap. The CDR3 consists of 14 residues. CDR1 SQVTM and CDR2 ANQGSEA come from the germline V gene. CDR3 sequence reads: CSATAGAAKNIQYF. In DNA, the CDR3 is TGCAGCGCTACCGCGGGGGCAGCCAAAAACATTCAGTACTTC.